Listed below are T cell receptor beta chains from one sample, sequenced in a study of T cell clusters in autoimmune cytopenias. TCRdb re-called the multiplex PCR reads, yielding one record per CDR3 amino acid sequence without DNA. The table lists 270 or so distinct CDR3 sequences. These records were also assigned to another study, of T cell repertoires in aging, cancer and after chemotherapy.

The sequencing input was peripheral blood. Receptors were obtained from a human donor with an autoimmune cytopenia or autoimmune hepatitis (not recorded which). The CDR3 runs from the conserved cysteine through the conserved F or W. Some rows have no size entry. The others give once, few or many, or a class for an expanded clone.

>TRBJ1-2|medium-sized|TRBV13
CASSSGTGSYGYTF
>TRBJ1-1|large|TRBV5-5
CASSLDWENTEAFF
>TRBJ1-1|medium-sized|TRBV6-5
CASSYSRSGVAFF
>TRBJ2-1|medium-sized|TRBV7-9
CASSPGLAGAEQFF
>TRBJ1-2|medium-sized|TRBV28
CASNHPRRDYGYTF
>TRBJ2-5|-|TRBV12-3/TRBV12-4
CASSPTRLAGGLRETQYF
>TRBJ1-3|-|TRBV7-9
CASSLGNTIYF
>TRBJ2-7|-|TRBV2
CASYGTPFNEQYF
>TRBJ2-1|-|TRBV20-1
CSARGVSGEETYNEQFF
>TRBJ2-7|medium-sized|TRBV11-2
CASSLVGQGGLAYEQYF
>TRBJ1-6|-|TRBV13
CASSYYPIGGNNSPLHF
>TRBJ2-3|hyperexpanded|TRBV19
CASRKVGRGTDTQYF
>TRBJ1-2|medium-sized|TRBV7-2
CASSRIPGPYNYGYTF
>TRBJ2-5|hyperexpanded|TRBV5-6
CASSLLARETQYF
>TRBJ1-2|-|TRBV5-4
CASSPGTGGIGYGYTF
>TRBJ2-5|-|TRBV5-4
CASSGGQGGETQYF
>TRBJ2-6|-|TRBV27
CASSLSFSGANVLTF
>TRBJ2-7|medium-sized|TRBV18
CASSPPSRDYEQYF
>TRBJ2-1|large|TRBV7-9
CASTPRLAGAYNEQFF
>TRBJ1-1|-|TRBV29-1
CSVVTRGGTEAFF
>TRBJ2-1|large|TRBV5-4
CASSFSGTSGSKEQFF
>TRBJ2-5|large|TRBV5-6
CASSRVAGQTQGRETQYF
>TRBJ1-2|-|TRBV6-1
CASRQTGFGYTF
>TRBJ1-4|-|TRBV5-6
CASRGQGGEKLFF
>TRBJ2-7|medium-sized|TRBV6-6
CASRPEFGQGSSYEQYF
>TRBJ2-2|-|TRBV12-3/TRBV12-4
CASSPGTANTGELFF
>TRBJ2-2|large|TRBV5-4
CASSQMPRIAGAPKANTGELFF
>TRBJ2-5|hyperexpanded|TRBV5-6
CASRGQGGETQYF
>TRBJ2-7|medium-sized|TRBV7-9
CASSSLYTYEQYF
>TRBJ2-6|-|TRBV6-5
CASSYLRGTLSSGANVLTF
>TRBJ2-7|-|TRBV5-5
CASSLILAGASDEQYF
>TRBJ2-5|large|TRBV30
CAWSAAWGSGTETQYF
>TRBJ2-3|large|TRBV30
CAWRNQGADTQYF
>TRBJ1-1|-|TRBV4-3
CASSQVGSREAFF
>TRBJ2-3|hyperexpanded|TRBV29-1
CSVATSGALPDTQYF
>TRBJ2-2|-|TRBV29-1
CSVGTGGTGELFF
>TRBJ1-2|-|TRBV30
CAWSHRRDRGRGGYGYTF
>TRBJ2-7|-|TRBV29-1
CSVEDLYEQYF
>TRBJ2-7|large|TRBV6-2/TRBV6-3
CASSYAAGAIYEQYF
>TRBJ2-7|large|TRBV15
CATSRAGTGADEQYF